This TCR beta chain was identified during a study of T-cell memory formation after mild COVID-19. Overall study context: Clusters of TCRs were largely donor specific. Study observations and caveats: Pre-infection memory harbored some responding clones, suggesting cross-reactive memory joined.

This CDR3 is built from 14 residues. Per the germline V gene, CDR1 is SGDLS and CDR2 is YYNGEE. V shed 0 bases, J shed 7 bases, and the junction held 6 bases outside the gene matches. A 5'RACE reaction primed in the constant segment made cDNA libraries of TCR alpha and TCR beta, and these carried sample barcodes and UMIs. TCRdb re-called the 5' RACE reads with MiXCR, one entry per CDR3 protein. The sample has 400,000 or so distinct CDR3 sequences, more than 20% seen once. About this clonotype itself: Its specificity is not known.

The chain links TRBV9 to TRBJ1-2; 7 nucleotides agree with TRBD1. Sequenced: PBMCs or a T cell subset sorted from them (not recorded which). The TCR was taken from an adult woman who had mild COVID-19 (a few samples of this study predate the infection). Cell type and time point are not known. As DNA, the CDR3 is TGTGCCAGCAGCGTAGCCGACAGGGCAGGTGGCTACACCTTC. It specifies CASSVADRAGGYTF.